This T cell receptor beta chain originates from a study of STAT5B mutations in CD4+ large granular lymphocyte leukemia. Study findings and constraints: 8/27 top patient clones versus 2/35 control clones were TRBV06-family. Main leukemic clonotypes were patient-specific, but roughly 26% appeared at low frequency elsewhere.

V lost 10 bases, J lost 7 bases, and 14 bases lay in between. Germline loops: CDR1 SNHLY, CDR2 FYNNEI. CDR3 length: 13 residues. The survey-level immunoSEQ assay was used. Some clones are missing from TCRdb's copy, which holds only in-frame ones; the method was immunoSEQ multiplex PCR. Of approximately 27,000 clones in the sample, approximately 80% were seen once. About this clone itself: No antigen is known for it.

The chain couples TRBV2 to TRBJ1-6; a weak D match, TRBD1 (5 bases). Sequences were obtained from CD4+ T cells from blood buffy coats. The receptor's source is a human donor in good health. The CDR3 DNA reads as TGTGCCACCGGGGCCCAGTGGAATTCACCCCTCCACTTT. Translated, it gives CATGAQWNSPLHF. Supplemented by reference TRBV2 and TRBJ1-6, the full variable domain reads EPEVTQTPSHQVTQMGQEVILRCVPISNHLYFYWYRQILGQKVEFLVSFYNNEISEKSEIFDDQFSVERPDGSNFTLKIRSTKLEDSAMYFCATGAQWNSPLHFGNGTRLTVT.